The clone carrying this T cell receptor (beta chain) was counted between two and nine times. No antigen is known for it. The method was immunoSEQ multiplex PCR; TCRdb's version includes in-frame clones alone and lacks a portion of them. This sample yields about 5,800 clones, of which less than 70% are seen a single time; roughly 45% belongs to the top ten. The CDR3 extends over 14 amino acids. The trim removed 7 bases at V and 5 bases at J, leaving 5 bases unmatched. Per the germline V gene, CDR1 is LNHDA and CDR2 is SQIVND (reference sequence). The sample comes from a study of CD8 T cell repertoires and HIV-1 epitope variants. Across the whole study: Twenty-five autologous and known Gag and Nef epitope variant peptides each stimulated T cells separately. 1M T cells were kept uncultured as a baseline.

This clonotype was obtained from a male donor with HIV. The chain combines TRBV19 with TRBJ1-4; 9 nucleotides line up with TRBD1. The sequenced sample was cultured CD8+ T cells derived from PBMCs. CDR3 nucleotides: TGTGCCAGTACCGTGACAGGGGGAAATGAAAAACTGTTTTTT. This sequence encodes CASTVTGGNEKLFF.